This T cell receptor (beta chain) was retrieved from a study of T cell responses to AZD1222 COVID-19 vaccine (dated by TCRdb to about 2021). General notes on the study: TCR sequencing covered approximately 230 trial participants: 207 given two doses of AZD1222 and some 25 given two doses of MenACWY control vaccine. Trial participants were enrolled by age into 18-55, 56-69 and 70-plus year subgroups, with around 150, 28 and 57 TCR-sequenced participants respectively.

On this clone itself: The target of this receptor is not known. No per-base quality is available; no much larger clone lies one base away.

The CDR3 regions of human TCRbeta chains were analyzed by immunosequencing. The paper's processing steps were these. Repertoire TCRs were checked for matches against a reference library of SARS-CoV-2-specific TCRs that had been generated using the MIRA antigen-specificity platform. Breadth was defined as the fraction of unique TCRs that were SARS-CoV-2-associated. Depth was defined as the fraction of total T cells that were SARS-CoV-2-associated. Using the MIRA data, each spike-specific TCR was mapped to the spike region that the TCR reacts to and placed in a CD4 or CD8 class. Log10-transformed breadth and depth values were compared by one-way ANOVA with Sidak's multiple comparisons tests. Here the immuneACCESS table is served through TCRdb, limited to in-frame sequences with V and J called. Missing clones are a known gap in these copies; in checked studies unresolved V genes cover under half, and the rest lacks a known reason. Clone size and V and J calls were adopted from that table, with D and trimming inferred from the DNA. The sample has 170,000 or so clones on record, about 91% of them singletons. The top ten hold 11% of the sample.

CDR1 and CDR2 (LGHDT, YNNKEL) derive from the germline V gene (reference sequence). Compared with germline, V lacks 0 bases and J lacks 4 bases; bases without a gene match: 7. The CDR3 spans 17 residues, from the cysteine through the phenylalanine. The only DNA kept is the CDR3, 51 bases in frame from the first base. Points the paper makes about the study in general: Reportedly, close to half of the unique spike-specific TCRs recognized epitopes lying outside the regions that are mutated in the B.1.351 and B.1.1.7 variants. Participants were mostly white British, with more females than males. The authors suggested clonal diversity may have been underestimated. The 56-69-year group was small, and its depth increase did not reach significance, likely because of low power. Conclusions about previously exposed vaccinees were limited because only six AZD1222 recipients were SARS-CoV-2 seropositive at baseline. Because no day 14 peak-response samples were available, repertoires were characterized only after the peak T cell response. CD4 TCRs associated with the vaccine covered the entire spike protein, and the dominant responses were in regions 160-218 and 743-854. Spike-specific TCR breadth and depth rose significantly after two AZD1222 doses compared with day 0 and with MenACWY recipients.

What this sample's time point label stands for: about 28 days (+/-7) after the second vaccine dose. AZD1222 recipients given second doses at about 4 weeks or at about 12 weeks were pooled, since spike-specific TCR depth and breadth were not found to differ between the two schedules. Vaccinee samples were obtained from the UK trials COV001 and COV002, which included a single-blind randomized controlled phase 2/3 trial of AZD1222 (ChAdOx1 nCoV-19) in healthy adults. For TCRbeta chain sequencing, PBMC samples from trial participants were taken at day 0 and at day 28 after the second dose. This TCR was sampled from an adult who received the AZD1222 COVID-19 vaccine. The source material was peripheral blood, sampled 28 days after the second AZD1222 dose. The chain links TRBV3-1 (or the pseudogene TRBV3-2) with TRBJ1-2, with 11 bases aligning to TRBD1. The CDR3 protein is CASSQDGQGAPRYGYTF. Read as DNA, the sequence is TGTGCCAGCAGCCAAGACGGACAGGGGGCGCCCCGCTATGGCTACACCTTC.